The 3 T cell receptor beta chains in this list originate from one sample, sequenced in a study of CD8+CD57+ T cells in acquired aplastic anemia. Patients chosen for sequencing had shown CD8+CD57+ cell expansion by flow cytometry. The template used for profiling TCR beta VDJ and CDR3 was genomic DNA. TCRdb ran MiXCR on the reads and lists one entry per CDR3 protein. The sample lists a few hundred thousand distinct CDR3 sequences, approximately 33% occurring once. The specimen sequenced was sorted CD4+, CD8+, or CD8+CD57+ T cells (not recorded which) from PBMCs. These receptors were taken from a human donor with aplastic anemia.

This clonotype came up many times. This chain joins TRBV7-2 and TRBJ1-6; D possibly corresponds to TRBD1 (5 bases). V was pared by 4 bases and J by 10 bases, with 11 bases between. Germline CDR1 reads SGHTA; CDR2 reads FQGNSA. The CDR3 totals 13 residues. The CDR3 coding sequence is TGTGCCAGCAGCTCGGGACCCGACTCACCCCTCCACTTT. Amino acid sequence: CASSSGPDSPLHF.

In its sample, this clonotype was seen many times. The chain uses TRBV5-5 and TRBJ1-6, with D maybe TRBD1 (5 bases). Germline CDR1 and CDR2: SGHKS and YYEKEE (reference sequence). This CDR3 spans 14 amino acids. V shed 5 bases and J shed 5 bases, with 11 bases lying between them. Here the CDR3 reads CASRRDRNNSPLHF. CDR3 coding DNA: TGTGCCAGCAGAAGAGACAGAAATAATTCACCCCTCCACTTT.

This clonotype was counted between two and nine times. The chain is built from TRBV2 and TRBJ2-5, with 7 bases identical to TRBD1. Germline CDR1 is SNHLY and CDR2 is FYNNEI. V gave up 4 bases and J gave up 0 bases; unmatched junction bases: 5. CDR3 size: 15 residues. CDR3 residues: CASSVGQVDQETQYF. Here the CDR3 DNA reads TGTGCCAGCAGTGTAGGACAGGTCGACCAAGAGACCCAGTACTTC. Variable domain in full (rest from reference TRBV2 and TRBJ2-5): EPEVTQTPSHQVTQMGQEVILRCVPISNHLYFYWYRQILGQKVEFLVSFYNNEISEKSEIFDDQFSVERPDGSNFTLKIRSTKLEDSAMYFCASSVGQVDQETQYFGPGTRLLVL.